Described below is a single T cell receptor (beta chain) sequence and its context. Per the study methods: Amplifying reference gene primers gave estimates of nucleated cell counts. The repertoire was sequenced with immunoSEQ multiplex PCR; TCRdb's copy has only in-frame clones and lacks some. That table is the source of V, J and clone size, and D and trimming were worked out from the DNA. The sample has about 210,000 clones, less than 90% seen once. These data come from a study of blood T cell repertoires in COVID-19. Across the whole study: From the United States, Italy and Spain came samples of acute and convalescent COVID-19. PBMCs, B-cell-depleted T cells, or T cells provided the cDNA or gDNA that made up the material.

Trimming pared 4 bases from V and 1 base from J, leaving 14 bases between. The CDR3 spans 15 residues. CDR1 and CDR2 from the germline V gene are GTSNPN and SVGIG (reference sequence). Sequenced: peripheral blood. The source is a man aged 35 to 55 with acute or convalescent COVID-19. The chain carries TRBV30 and TRBJ2-4, with D maybe TRBD1 (5 bases). CDR3 sequence: CAWKGQVLAKNIQYF. Here the CDR3 DNA reads TGTGCCTGGAAGGGGCAGGTCCTCGCCAAAAACATTCAGTACTTC.